The source of this T cell receptor (beta chain) is a study of T cell responses to AZD1222 COVID-19 vaccine. The sample holds one count of this clone. Its cognate antigen is unknown. The length of the CDR3 is 16 residues. Trimming removed 6 bases at V and 0 bases at J, with 14 bases between. Per germline, CDR1 MDHEN and CDR2 SYDVKM. Study conclusions and caveats: Among spike-specific TCRs, nearly half reportedly target unmutated variant regions. The donors showed a predominance of white British ancestry and of females, with possible underestimation of clonal diversity. Breadth and depth of Spike-specific TCRs rose after two AZD1222 doses.

Sequencing used immunoSEQ multiplex PCR; TCRdb keeps in-frame clones, though not all of them. The sample has around 150,000 clones, roughly 89% seen once; the top ten hold around 5.1%. The source was peripheral blood, collected on day 0 of AZD1222 vaccination. The V call is TRBV28, the J call TRBJ2-2, with D possibly being TRBD2 (5 bases). The sequence derives from an adult in good health. The DNA for the CDR3 is TGTGCCAGCAGCGAAGGGAGCGTAACGAACACCGGGGAGCTGTTTTTT. Translated, it gives CASSEGSVTNTGELFF.